This TCR beta chain emerged from a study of tumor-infiltrating lymphocytes in primary liver carcinoma. Study-level information: Aged between 30 and 69 years, the patients were men and women.

CDR1 and CDR2 from the germline V gene are MNHEY and SVGAGI. CDR3 length equals 13 residues. Overall study findings and caveats: No more than about 8-24% of top clones could be seen in all five tumor regions.

cDNA specific to TCR beta was made from 500 ng of total RNA, with a constant-region primer employed for priming. Slightly modified ARM-PCR served as the procedure for the TCR beta libraries. These libraries came from three rounds of nested multiplex PCR. Use of TRBV1-TRBV30 forward primers with a C-beta reverse primer characterized the first two PCR rounds, which lasted nine to eleven cycles each. TCRdb redid the calling of the multiplex PCR reads with MiXCR, one entry per CDR3 protein. The sample consists of about 44,000 distinct CDR3 sequences, 60% to 75% of them appearing once. Only one count was recorded for this clonotype. The antigen remains undetermined. Without any cell sorting, roughly 18-31 mg of bulk tissue yielded co-extracted RNA and DNA. Patients had primary liver carcinoma treated by surgical resection.

J is TRBJ2-1 and V is TRBV6-5; either TRBD1 or TRBD2 may fit D (5 bases each). The source material was liver tumor tissue from sampling region 3. Subset given: tumor region T3, left-lateral pole. This TCR derives from a middle-aged man with primary liver carcinoma and hepatitis B virus infection. The CDR3: CPGTTRGVNEQFF. CDR3 bases: TGTCCCGGCACTACCCGGGGCGTCAATGAGCAGTTCTTC.